The rows below give T cell receptor beta chains drawn from one sample of a study of blood T cell repertoires in COVID-19. TCRdb keeps only in-frame clones here, not all; method: immunoSEQ multiplex PCR. The data hold 200,000 to 250,000 clones, with about 90% observed a single time. The sequenced sample consisted of PBMCs or T cells enriched from blood (not recorded which). The source is a man aged 25 to 45 who had been exposed to COVID-19. CDR3s include the opening cysteine and the closing phenylalanine or tryptophan. The D gene is left open where the match is weak. Clone size is not always given. Where it is, it says once, few, many or a class for expanded clones.

len: 17
d_gene: TRBD2
j_gene: TRBJ2-1
v_gene: TRBV4-1
abundance: NA
CDR3nt: TGCGCCAGCAGCCAAGTGGATATGGGACTATCCTACAATGAGCAGTTCTTC
CDR3aa: CASSQVDMGLSYNEQFF

len: 15
d_gene: TRBD1
j_gene: TRBJ1-5
v_gene: TRBV7-9
abundance: once
CDR3nt: TGTGCCAGCAGCTTAGGGGACAGTGCCAATCAGCCCCAGCATTTT
CDR3aa: CASSLGDSANQPQHF

len: 15
d_gene: NA
j_gene: TRBJ2-1
v_gene: TRBV7-9
abundance: NA
CDR3nt: TGTGCCAGCAGCTTAGTCATTCAGGGTGTGAATGAGCAGTTCTTC
CDR3aa: CASSLVIQGVNEQFF

len: 16
d_gene: NA
j_gene: TRBJ1-5
v_gene: TRBV7-8
abundance: NA
CDR3nt: TGTGCCAGCAGCTTAACAGGAACCTGGGGCAATCAGCCCCAGCATTTT
CDR3aa: CASSLTGTWGNQPQHF

len: 14
d_gene: NA
j_gene: TRBJ2-7
v_gene: TRBV18
abundance: once
CDR3nt: TGTGCCAGCTCACCAAATCCTCAGGGTTACGAGCAGTACTTC
CDR3aa: CASSPNPQGYEQYF

len: 13
d_gene: NA
j_gene: TRBJ1-1
v_gene: TRBV7-8
abundance: NA
CDR3nt: TGTGCCAGCAGCTTCCGCAGGAACACTGAAGCTTTCTTT
CDR3aa: CASSFRRNTEAFF

len: 13
d_gene: NA
j_gene: TRBJ1-4
v_gene: TRBV15
abundance: NA
CDR3nt: TGTGCCACCAGCCTACAGGGTGGGGAAAAACTGTTTTTT
CDR3aa: CATSLQGGEKLFF

len: 16
d_gene: NA
j_gene: TRBJ2-3
v_gene: TRBV27
abundance: NA
CDR3nt: TGTGCCAGCAGTTTCTACCGTCCGGGGGGCACAGATACGCAGTATTTT
CDR3aa: CASSFYRPGGTDTQYF

len: 13
d_gene: NA
j_gene: TRBJ1-1
v_gene: TRBV4-2
abundance: NA
CDR3nt: TGTGCCAGCAGCCAAGAACAGTACACTGAAGCTTTCTTT
CDR3aa: CASSQEQYTEAFF

len: 17
d_gene: TRBD2
j_gene: TRBJ2-2
v_gene: TRBV2
abundance: NA
CDR3nt: TGTGCCAGCAGCGGGATCGGGGCGGGGGGCCCCACCGGGGAGCTGTTTTTT
CDR3aa: CASSGIGAGGPTGELFF

len: 13
d_gene: NA
j_gene: TRBJ1-5
v_gene: TRBV5-1
abundance: NA
CDR3nt: TGCGCCAGCAGCTTCGGTAGCAATCAGCCCCAGCATTTT
CDR3aa: CASSFGSNQPQHF

len: 15
d_gene: NA
j_gene: TRBJ1-3
v_gene: TRBV2
abundance: NA
CDR3nt: TGTGCCAGCAGTGATCAATCCGGCTCTGGAAACACCATATATTTT
CDR3aa: CASSDQSGSGNTIYF

len: 15
d_gene: TRBD1
j_gene: TRBJ1-2
v_gene: TRBV9
abundance: few
CDR3nt: TGTGCCAGCAGCGCAGACCTCGGGACAGGTTACGGCTACACCTTC
CDR3aa: CASSADLGTGYGYTF

len: 16
d_gene: NA
j_gene: TRBJ2-2
v_gene: TRBV7-8
abundance: NA
CDR3nt: TGTGCCAGCAGCACGAACCCGGACAGCTACACCGGGGAGCTGTTTTTT
CDR3aa: CASSTNPDSYTGELFF

len: 13
d_gene: NA
j_gene: TRBJ1-2
v_gene: TRBV5-8
abundance: NA
CDR3nt: TGTGCCAGCAGCTTGCGACACCCCCCGAGCTACACCTTC
CDR3aa: CASSLRHPPSYTF

len: 13
d_gene: TRBD1
j_gene: TRBJ1-1
v_gene: TRBV27
abundance: once
CDR3nt: TGTGCCAGCAGTTCTAACAGGGGGACTGAAGCTTTCTTT
CDR3aa: CASSSNRGTEAFF

len: 12
d_gene: NA
j_gene: TRBJ2-3
v_gene: TRBV2
abundance: few
CDR3nt: TGTGCCAGCAGTGTGGCACCAGATACGCAGTATTTT
CDR3aa: CASSVAPDTQYF

len: 16
d_gene: TRBD1
j_gene: TRBJ2-5
v_gene: TRBV5-4
abundance: NA
CDR3nt: TGTGCCAGCAGTATACCAGGCACAGGGGGGCAAGAGACCCAGTACTTC
CDR3aa: CASSIPGTGGQETQYF

len: 16
d_gene: TRBD1
j_gene: TRBJ1-4
v_gene: TRBV6-1
abundance: NA
CDR3nt: TGTGCCAGCAGTGACGTTAGGACAGGGGGCAATGAAAAACTGTTTTTT
CDR3aa: CASSDVRTGGNEKLFF

len: 15
d_gene: NA
j_gene: TRBJ2-2
v_gene: TRBV9
abundance: NA
CDR3nt: TGTGCCAGCGGAACCACAGGGGGAGGGACCGGGGAGCTGTTTTTT
CDR3aa: CASGTTGGGTGELFF

len: 14
d_gene: NA
j_gene: TRBJ2-7
v_gene: TRBV19
abundance: NA
CDR3nt: TGTGCCAGTAGTCGCCAGGAAGCCCCCTACGAGCAGTACTTC
CDR3aa: CASSRQEAPYEQYF

len: 13
d_gene: TRBD2
j_gene: TRBJ2-5
v_gene: TRBV11-2
abundance: NA
CDR3nt: TGTGCCAGCAGCTTGAGACTAGCCGTGACCCAGTACTTC
CDR3aa: CASSLRLAVTQYF

len: 16
d_gene: NA
j_gene: TRBJ2-3
v_gene: TRBV5-1
abundance: NA
CDR3nt: TGCGCCAGCAGCTTGGGGTACACAACCTCCACAGATACGCAGTATTTT
CDR3aa: CASSLGYTTSTDTQYF

len: 15
d_gene: NA
j_gene: TRBJ2-1
v_gene: TRBV27
abundance: NA
CDR3nt: TGTGCCAGCAGTTTTCTCTTGAGCTCCTACAATGAGCAGTTCTTC
CDR3aa: CASSFLLSSYNEQFF

len: 15
d_gene: TRBD1
j_gene: TRBJ2-5
v_gene: TRBV28
abundance: NA
CDR3nt: TGTGCCAGCAGTCCCATAGGACAGGGAGGAGAGACCCAGTACTTC
CDR3aa: CASSPIGQGGETQYF

len: 17
d_gene: NA
j_gene: TRBJ1-6
v_gene: TRBV27
abundance: NA
CDR3nt: TGTGCCAGCAGTTTAGAGGGTATGGCCTCCTATAATTCACCCCTCCACTTT
CDR3aa: CASSLEGMASYNSPLHF

len: 15
d_gene: TRBD1
j_gene: TRBJ1-4
v_gene: TRBV5-6
abundance: NA
CDR3nt: TGTGCCAGCAGTCTCCTGGGGACAGGGGATGAAAAACTGTTTTTT
CDR3aa: CASSLLGTGDEKLFF

len: 12
d_gene: NA
j_gene: TRBJ1-5
v_gene: TRBV12-3/TRBV12-4
abundance: NA
CDR3nt: TGTGCCAGCTCCATCCTTAGCGAGCCCCAGCATTTT
CDR3aa: CASSILSEPQHF

len: 15
d_gene: NA
j_gene: TRBJ2-3
v_gene: TRBV5-1
abundance: NA
CDR3nt: TGCGCCAGCAGCTTGGACGGTATCAGCACAGATACGCAGTATTTT
CDR3aa: CASSLDGISTDTQYF

len: 13
d_gene: NA
j_gene: TRBJ2-5
v_gene: TRBV30
abundance: NA
CDR3nt: TGTGCCTGGAGGGAGGGGGGGCAGGAGACCCAGTACTTC
CDR3aa: CAWREGGQETQYF

len: 16
d_gene: TRBD2
j_gene: TRBJ2-3
v_gene: TRBV6-1
abundance: NA
CDR3nt: TGTGCCAGCAGTGAACGCGCAGCGGGGGGGACGGATACGCAGTATTTT
CDR3aa: CASSERAAGGTDTQYF

len: 11
d_gene: NA
j_gene: TRBJ2-1
v_gene: TRBV5-1
abundance: NA
CDR3nt: TGCGCCAGCATAGGGGTGGGTGAGCAGTTCTTC
CDR3aa: CASIGVGEQFF

len: 14
d_gene: NA
j_gene: TRBJ2-1
v_gene: TRBV6-5
abundance: NA
CDR3nt: TGTGCCAGCCGAGTTATGTTGGCGGTGAATGAGCAGTTCTTC
CDR3aa: CASRVMLAVNEQFF